This passage covers 32 T cell receptor beta chains from one sample sequenced in a study of brain T cells in children with intractable seizures. Assay used: immunoSEQ multiplex PCR; TCRdb lists only in-frame clones, some missing. This table has 65,000 to 85,000 clones, 85% to 95% appearing once. Sequencing was performed on peripheral blood, taken at surgery. These receptors originate from a boy younger than two with tuberous sclerosis and intractable seizures.

This chain connects TRBV18 to TRBJ2-1; D is unclear. The V and J ends lost 0 bases and 4 bases respectively, with 16 bases between them. The CDR3 loop spans 17 amino acids. CDR1 is KGHSH, CDR2 LQKENI, per germline. CDR3 in amino acids: CASSPPLFGQKYNEQFF. DNA of the CDR3: TGTGCCAGCTCACCACCATTATTCGGCCAAAAGTACAATGAGCAGTTCTTC.

This sequence joins TRBV30 and TRBJ2-7, with D tentatively TRBD1 or TRBD2 (5 bases each). CDR3 length: 11 residues. V lost 5 bases and J 5 bases, leaving 10 bases between the germline ends. Germline CDR1 GTSNPN, CDR2 SVGIG (reference sequence). This CDR3 reads CAWDWGNEQYF. The DNA of the CDR3 is TGTGCCTGGGACTGGGGGAACGAGCAGTACTTC.

This chain links TRBV10-3 with TRBJ1-3; 9 nucleotides agree with TRBD1. Germline V lookup: CDR1 ENHRY, CDR2 SYGVKD. V lost 10 bases, J lost 3 bases, and 7 bases stayed unmatched. CDR3 length equals 14 residues. The CDR3 nucleotides are TGTGCCACCTCCGGGACAGGGAGTGGAAACACCATATATTTT. This gives the protein CATSGTGSGNTIYF.

V gene TRBV28 combines with J gene TRBJ1-2; 7 bases map to TRBD1. Per the germline V gene, CDR1 is MDHEN and CDR2 is SYDVKM. V lost 10 bases to trimming and J lost 1 base; unmatched junction nucleotides: 9. The CDR3 extends over 14 amino acids. The DNA for the CDR3 is TGTGCCACGGGAACAGGGGTCCTTAACTATGGCTACACCTTC. Its protein product is CATGTGVLNYGYTF.

This clone was detected only once. CDR3 nucleotides: TGTGCCAGCAGCCAATCCTCCTACGAGCAGTACTTC. Translating it yields CASSQSSYEQYF. This chain joins TRBV11-2 and TRBJ2-7; D ambiguous. Germline CDR1 and CDR2: SGHAT and FQNNGV. This CDR3 spans 12 amino acids. The V and J ends lost 5 bases and 0 bases respectively, with 5 bases between them.

J is TRBJ2-7 and V is TRBV7-9, with a possible D match to TRBD2 (5 bases). The V and J ends lost 2 bases and 3 bases respectively, with 11 bases between them. CDR1 is SEHNR, CDR2 FQNEAQ, per germline (reference sequence). The CDR3 runs to 14 residues. The CDR3 region has the DNA TGTGCCAGCAGCTTACACCCGGGGTACTACGAGCAGTACTTC. It codes for CASSLHPGYYEQYF.

As DNA, the CDR3 is TGTGCCGGGGGCGATCAGCCCCAGCATTTT. Translated: CAGGDQPQHF. The rearrangement links TRBV19 to TRBJ1-5, with D possibly being TRBD1 (6 bases). From germline, CDR1 is LNHDA and CDR2 SQIVND (reference sequence). The CDR3 length is 10 residues. Trimming cost V 11 bases and J 5 bases, with 7 bases left between them.

This rearrangement joins TRBV11-2 to TRBJ1-1; D perhaps matches TRBD1 (5 bases). CDR3 length equals 14 residues. The germline gives CDR1 SGHAT, CDR2 FQNNGV. V was shortened by 0 bases and J by 3 bases, with 8 bases between the two germline ends. The CDR3: CASSLDEGYTEAFF. CDR3 in DNA: TGTGCCAGCAGCTTAGATGAGGGGTACACTGAAGCTTTCTTT. Full variable domain (rest looked up from reference TRBV11-2 and TRBJ1-1): EAGVAQSPRYKIIEKRQSVAFWCNPISGHATLYWYQQILGQGPKLLIQFQNNGVVDDSQLPKDRFSAERLKGVDSTLKIQPAKLEDSAVYLCASSLDEGYTEAFFGQGTRLTVV.

The chain is built from TRBV5-1 and TRBJ2-1, with D unresolved. Deletions cut 4 bases from V and 10 bases from J, with 9 bases between. The CDR3 runs 11 residues. Germline V gene sequence: CDR1 SGHRS, CDR2 YFSETQ. The CDR3 region has the DNA TGCGCCAGCAGCCTAGTTGAGGAGCAGTTCTTC. Its translation: CASSLVEEQFF. Full variable domain (missing parts from reference TRBV5-1 and TRBJ2-1): KAGVTQTPRYLIKTRGQQVTLSCSPISGHRSVSWYQQTPGQGLQFLFEYFSETQRNKGNFPGRFSGRQFSNSRSEMNVSTLELGDSALYLCASSLVEEQFFGPGTRLTVL.

The chain joins TRBV12-3 or TRBV12-4 to TRBJ1-1; no clear D. CDR3 length equals 13 residues. Between the trimmed V and J ends, which lost 6 bases and 5 bases, there was a span of 13 bases. CDR3 nucleotides: TGTGCCAGCAGACTGACGGGTGGAACTGAAGCTTTCTTT. Translation: CASRLTGGTEAFF.

This sequence joins TRBV10-3 and TRBJ2-3, with TRBD2 matching 11 bases. The trim removed 2 bases at V and 4 bases at J, leaving 8 bases unmatched. The germline CDR1 and CDR2 sequences are ENHRY and SYGVKD. This CDR3 is 17 amino acids long. In DNA form, the CDR3 reads TGTGCCATCAGTGAGGGAGCTAGCGGGAGGCATCCAGATACGCAGTATTTT. It is translated as CAISEGASGRHPDTQYF.

The V call is TRBV2, the J call TRBJ1-1, with a weak D call TRBD1 (5 bases). The CDR3 sequence is 14 residues long. Germline V gene data show CDR1 as SNHLY and CDR2 as FYNNEI. With 6 bases removed from V and 0 bases from J, the gap between germline ends came to 11 bases. In DNA, the CDR3 is TGTGCCAGCAGATACAGGTCTATGAACACTGAAGCTTTCTTT. Its translation: CASRYRSMNTEAFF. Drawing the rest from reference TRBV2 and TRBJ1-1, the complete variable domain is EPEVTQTPSHQVTQMGQEVILRCVPISNHLYFYWYRQILGQKVEFLVSFYNNEISEKSEIFDDQFSVERPDGSNFTLKIRSTKLEDSAMYFCASRYRSMNTEAFFGQGTRLTVV.

The chain is built from TRBV3-1 (or the pseudogene TRBV3-2) and TRBJ1-1; D unclear. The V gene's germline CDR1 is LGHDT and CDR2 YNNKEL (reference sequence). Trimming stripped 1 base from V and 1 base from J, with 16 bases between. The CDR3 runs to 17 residues. The DNA of the CDR3 is TGTGCCAGCAGCCAAGTAGCGGGTCGATCGGAGAACACTGAAGCTTTCTTT. This sequence encodes CASSQVAGRSENTEAFF.

V usage is TRBV7-9 and J usage is TRBJ2-7, with D tentatively TRBD1 (6 bases). CDR3 length: 14 amino acids. The V and J ends lost 7 bases and 3 bases respectively, with 16 bases between them. CDR1 SEHNR and CDR2 FQNEAQ come from the germline V gene (reference sequence). CDR3 sequence reads: CASNQGNRVYEQYF. The CDR3 region has the DNA TGTGCCAGCAACCAAGGGAACAGGGTCTACGAGCAGTACTTC.

The chain employs TRBV6-5 and TRBJ2-7; tentative D call: TRBD2 (5 bases). The CDR3 has 13 residues. CDR1 is MNHEY and CDR2 is SVGAGI in the germline V gene. Trimming shortened V by 4 bases and J by 5 bases, and 12 bases separated the two germline ends. Here the CDR3 DNA reads TGTGCCAGCAGTTCCGAGTGGGGAGACGAGCAGTACTTC. Amino acids: CASSSEWGDEQYF.

This chain joins TRBV9 and TRBJ2-1; D remains ambiguous. V lost 0 bases and J 5 bases, leaving 6 bases between the germline ends. CDR1 and CDR2 (germline): SGDLS, YYNGEE. The CDR3 sequence is 13 residues long. CDR3 sequence (DNA): TGTGCCAGCAGCGTAGAGGGTAACAATGAGCAGTTCTTC. Translated: CASSVEGNNEQFF.

This rearrangement joins TRBV4-1 to TRBJ2-1, with D unclear. The CDR3 has 14 residues. Per the germline V gene, CDR1 is MGHRA and CDR2 is YSYEKL. V was shortened by 0 bases and J by 12 bases, with 15 bases between the two germline ends. The CDR3 protein is CASSQEPELQRQFF. The CDR3 DNA reads as TGCGCCAGCAGCCAAGAACCGGAACTGCAAAGGCAGTTCTTC.

V gene TRBV5-6 combines with J gene TRBJ2-7, with D possibly matching TRBD1 (6 bases). Per the germline V gene, CDR1 is SGHDT and CDR2 is YYEEEE. The CDR3 is made up of 14 amino acids. V was pared by 2 bases and J by 2 bases, with 11 bases between. The CDR3 protein is CASSFRAGAYEQYF. DNA for the CDR3: TGTGCCAGCAGCTTTCGGGCAGGGGCCTACGAGCAGTACTTC.

The V and J genes are TRBV19 and TRBJ2-3, with 8 bases fitting TRBD2. The junction had 10 bases not matched to a gene; V was cut back by 7 bases and J by 1 base. The CDR3 is 16 residues long. Per the germline V gene, CDR1 is LNHDA and CDR2 is SQIVND (reference sequence). CDR3 loop: CASTREGHMGTDTQYF. CDR3 DNA sequence: TGTGCCAGTACCCGGGAGGGCCATATGGGCACAGATACGCAGTATTTT.

This chain joins TRBV5-4 and TRBJ2-5; 11 bases align to TRBD1. The germline V gene encodes CDR1 SGHNT and CDR2 YYREEE (reference sequence). CDR3 length: 14 amino acids. The junction had 3 bases not matched to a gene; V was cut back by 3 bases and J by 5 bases. CDR3 in amino acids: CASSWDRGWETQYF. The CDR3, as DNA: TGTGCCAGCAGCTGGGACAGGGGGTGGGAGACCCAGTACTTC.

The chain is built from TRBV7-9 and TRBJ2-7; no definite D call. The CDR3 extends over 15 amino acids. V lost 5 bases to trimming and J lost 4 bases, with 18 bases between them. Per germline, CDR1 SEHNR and CDR2 FQNEAQ (reference sequence). CDR3 sequence (DNA): TGTGCCAGCAGCCTGAAGGTTGGCGTGGGTTACGAGCAGTACTTC. Translated, it gives CASSLKVGVGYEQYF.

In this sample, this clone turned up once. The junction departs from germline at one end; a sequencing error may be responsible. Other DNA variants within this sample encode the same CDR3. This chain connects TRBV11-2 to TRBJ2-7; 8 nucleotides agree with TRBD2. Germline lookup yields CDR1 SGHAT and CDR2 FQNNGV. The CDR3 spans 16 residues. CDR3 in amino acids: CASSPPAAGGSYEQYF. In DNA form, the CDR3 reads TGCGCCAGCAGCCCACCCGCTGCGGGAGGCTCCTACGAGCAGTACTTC.

The rearrangement links TRBV5-1 to TRBJ2-4; possibly TRBD2 for D (5 bases). The CDR3 has 14 residues. V lost 0 bases, J lost 6 bases, and 10 bases lay in between. Germline V gene sequence: CDR1 SGHRS, CDR2 YFSETQ. The CDR3 region has the DNA TGCGCCAGCAGCTTGGTGGAGGAAGGAAACATTCAGTACTTC. It is translated as CASSLVEEGNIQYF.

The CDR3 reads CSASDGQVLNYGYTF. In DNA, the CDR3 is TGCAGTGCTAGTGATGGACAGGTCCTCAACTATGGCTACACCTTC. This rearrangement joins TRBV20-1 to TRBJ1-2; the match to TRBD1 covers 7 bases. The CDR3 is 15 amino acids. Germline loops: CDR1 DFQATT, CDR2 SNEGSKA (reference sequence). The junction had 9 bases not matched to a gene; V was cut back by 3 bases and J by 2 bases.

The chain carries TRBV21-1 and TRBJ1-1; the D segment call TRBD1 is taken from the table without a DNA check. TRBV21-1 is flagged as a pseudogene. This CDR3 is built from 15 residues. The CDR3, as DNA: TGTGCCAGCAGCAAAGTTCAGGGGATGAACACTGAAGCTTTCTTT. The encoded protein is CASSKVQGMNTEAFF.

V is TRBV3-1 (or the pseudogene TRBV3-2) and J is TRBJ2-7; possibly TRBD2 for D (6 bases). The CDR3 totals 16 residues. Germline CDR1 reads LGHDT; CDR2 reads YNNKEL (reference sequence). Trimming pared 0 bases from V and 0 bases from J, leaving 12 bases between. Here the CDR3 DNA reads TGTGCCAGCAGCCAAGATCTTAGCGGTAGCTCCTACGAGCAGTACTTC. As protein: CASSQDLSGSSYEQYF.

The V and J genes are TRBV25-1 and TRBJ2-3; D unclear. The CDR3 is 15 residues long. V was trimmed by 4 bases and J by 1 base, leaving 12 bases between them. Germline V gives CDR1 MGHDK, CDR2 SYGVNS. CDR3 sequence reads: CASSARAMGTDTQYF. In nucleotides, the CDR3 is TGTGCCAGCAGTGCAAGAGCCATGGGCACAGATACGCAGTATTTT.

The rearrangement joins TRBV4-2 to TRBJ2-3, with 13 bases that match TRBD2. Germline loops: CDR1 LGHNA, CDR2 YNFKEQ. J gave up 3 bases and V 0 bases, and 6 bases lay outside the gene matches. There are 18 residues in the CDR3. The CDR3 spells CASSQEIGLAGETDTQYF. The CDR3 DNA reads as TGTGCCAGCAGCCAAGAAATCGGACTAGCGGGGGAAACAGATACGCAGTATTTT.

The CDR3, as DNA: TGTGCCAGCAGCCTCCTACCTAGAATGGGTACGCAGTATTTT. Translated, it gives CASSLLPRMGTQYF. This rearrangement joins TRBV7-2 to TRBJ2-3, with D unclear. V lost 5 bases and J 8 bases, leaving 17 bases between the germline ends. The CDR3 length is 14 residues. Germline loops: CDR1 SGHTA, CDR2 FQGNSA.

CDR3 sequence: CASSQSWYAMNTEAFF. The CDR3 DNA sequence: TGCGCCAGCAGCCAAAGCTGGTACGCTATGAACACTGAAGCTTTCTTT. The V gene is TRBV4-1, the J gene TRBJ1-1; D is unresolved. The germline gives CDR1 MGHRA, CDR2 YSYEKL. The CDR3 has 16 residues. The V end was cut by 2 bases, the J end by 0 bases, with 13 bases between.

This sequence joins TRBV5-1 and TRBJ2-7; D possibly corresponds to TRBD2 (6 bases). The CDR3 is made up of 14 amino acids. Trimming left V 5 bases short and J 5 bases short, with 17 bases between. CDR1 and CDR2 (germline): SGHRS, YFSETQ. CDR3 sequence (DNA): TGCGCCAGCAGTTGGGCGGGATTCGGCGACGAGCAGTACTTC. This sequence encodes CASSWAGFGDEQYF. Combining the CDR3 with reference TRBV5-1 and TRBJ2-7 gives the whole variable domain KAGVTQTPRYLIKTRGQQVTLSCSPISGHRSVSWYQQTPGQGLQFLFEYFSETQRNKGNFPGRFSGRQFSNSRSEMNVSTLELGDSALYLCASSWAGFGDEQYFGPGTRLTVT.

This clone appeared once. V is TRBV6-5 and J is TRBJ1-1; D is perhaps TRBD1 (5 bases). The CDR3 is 15 residues long. The V gene lost 0 bases and the J gene lost 3 bases, with 11 bases spanning the gap. The germline V gene encodes CDR1 MNHEY and CDR2 SVGAGI. The CDR3 protein is CASSYSSGGDTEAFF. The CDR3 DNA reads as TGTGCCAGCAGTTACTCGAGTGGGGGGGACACTGAAGCTTTCTTT.